These 25 T cell receptor beta chains share one sample of origin, sequenced in a study of T cell repertoires in cytomegalovirus infection. TCRdb re-called the reads through MiXCR, storing one row per CDR3 protein. The sample has more than 250,000 distinct CDR3 sequences, approximately 14% seen once. The sample taken for sequencing was PBMCs. Source of these receptors: a human donor in good health (CMV status not recorded). Some clones in this sample may be carry-over from other donors' samples.

This clonotype was counted many times. This CDR3 reads CASNQGYTEAFF. The CDR3 bases are TGTGCCAGCAATCAGGGTTACACTGAAGCTTTCTTT. The chain links TRBV5-6 to TRBJ1-1; D perhaps matches TRBD1 (5 bases). With 6 bases removed from V and 3 bases from J, the gap between germline ends came to 9 bases. CDR3 size: 12 residues. Germline CDR1 is SGHDT and CDR2 is YYEEEE.

This clonotype has more than one count but fewer than ten. CDR3 in amino acids: CASSTPDTQYF. The CDR3 DNA sequence: TGTGCCAGCAGTACCCCAGATACGCAGTATTTT. The rearrangement uses TRBV28 and TRBJ2-3; D remains ambiguous. Trimming removed 5 bases at V and 4 bases at J, with 4 bases between. CDR3 length equals 11 residues. Looked up from germline, CDR1 is MDHEN and CDR2 is SYDVKM.

J is TRBJ1-2 and V is TRBV28, with 8 bases fitting TRBD1. The junction had 13 bases not matched to a gene; V was cut back by 5 bases and J by 5 bases. In germline, CDR1 is MDHEN, CDR2 SYDVKM. The CDR3 has 16 amino acids. CDR3 amino acids: CASSLTRGRGLYGYTF. The CDR3 nucleotides are TGTGCCAGCAGTCTAACCCGGGGCAGGGGGCTTTATGGCTACACCTTC.

In its sample, this clonotype was seen many times. The V and J genes are TRBV7-6 and TRBJ2-3, with D maybe TRBD2 (5 bases). Per germline, CDR1 SGHVS and CDR2 FNYEAQ. The length of the CDR3 is 14 residues. Trimming removed 2 bases at V and 0 bases at J, with 6 bases between. CDR3 bases: TGTGCCAGCAGCTTATGGACTAGCACAGATACGCAGTATTTT. It codes for CASSLWTSTDTQYF.

This clonotype has a count of ten or more. The rearrangement uses TRBV6-2 or TRBV6-3 and TRBJ2-7; weak D call: TRBD1 (6 bases). The CDR3 runs 14 residues. CDR1 is MNHEY and CDR2 is SVGEGT in the germline V gene. V dropped 0 bases and J dropped 5 bases, with 11 bases sitting between them. The CDR3, as DNA: TGTGCCAGCAGTTACTCGGAACAGGGACACGAGCAGTACTTC. Amino acids: CASSYSEQGHEQYF.

The rearrangement uses TRBV24-1 and TRBJ2-3; 7 bases map to TRBD2. Germline V gene lookup returns CDR1 KGHDR and CDR2 SFDVKD. The CDR3 consists of 14 residues. Unmatched junction bases numbered 5, after V lost 4 bases and J lost 5 bases. CDR3 in DNA: TGTGCCACCAGTGACCCAGGGAGGGGAGATACGCAGTATTTT. It is translated as CATSDPGRGDTQYF.

This clonotype has more than one count but fewer than ten. The chain has TRBV12-3 or TRBV12-4 and TRBJ2-7, with D perhaps given as TRBD1 or TRBD2 (5 bases each). The CDR3 sequence is 15 residues long. V dropped 4 bases and J dropped 0 bases, with 13 bases sitting between them. CDR3 region: CASSYGAKSSYEQYF. CDR3 DNA sequence: TGTGCCAGCAGTTACGGGGCCAAGAGCTCCTACGAGCAGTACTTC.

The table lists this clonotype with many counts. This chain joins TRBV14 and TRBJ1-1; 7 nucleotides line up with TRBD1. The CDR3 sequence is 17 residues long. The V segment lost 1 base and the J segment 1 base; nucleotides outside the gene matches: 9. Germline CDR1 SGHDN, CDR2 FVKESK. CDR3 DNA: TGTGCCAGCAGCCAAGTGCCACAGGGGTATGGGAACACTGAAGCTTTCTTT. Its translation is CASSQVPQGYGNTEAFF.

This clonotype has ten or more counts. The V gene is TRBV20-1, the J gene TRBJ2-7; D remains ambiguous. CDR1 is DFQATT, CDR2 SNEGSKA, per germline (reference sequence). The V end was cut by 7 bases, the J end by 5 bases, with 12 bases between. This CDR3 comprises 11 residues. CDR3 region: CSVGLLHEQYF. In nucleotides, the CDR3 is TGCAGTGTAGGTCTCCTCCACGAGCAGTACTTC.

This clonotype was seen ten or more times. The chain combines TRBV7-2 with TRBJ1-5, with 7 nucleotides matching TRBD1. This CDR3 region has 15 residues. The germline V gene has CDR1 SGHTA and CDR2 FQGNSA. V lost 5 bases and J lost 2; bases outside the gene matches: 6. The CDR3 bases are TGTGCCAGCAGCCCTCAGGGGGGGGGCAATCAGCCCCAGCATTTT. Residues: CASSPQGGGNQPQHF.

This clonotype has at least ten counts. The V call is TRBV12-3 or TRBV12-4, the J call TRBJ1-2; D call uncertain. CDR3 length: 13 residues. V lost 7 bases and J lost 4, with 13 bases in between. The CDR3 DNA sequence: TGTGCCAGCACCCCCGGCGCGGGCTATGGCTACACCTTC. It encodes CASTPGAGYGYTF.

This clonotype appeared a few times. V usage is TRBV19 and J usage is TRBJ2-5, with D perhaps TRBD2 (7 bases). Germline V gene lookup returns CDR1 LNHDA and CDR2 SQIVND (reference sequence). The CDR3 length is 13 residues. Trimming took off 9 bases at V and 0 bases at J, with 11 bases between the two ends. CDR3 bases: TGTGCCAGCGGGGGGCCGTACCAAGAGACCCAGTACTTC. Translation gives CASGGPYQETQYF.

The table lists this clonotype with many counts. The chain employs TRBV28 and TRBJ1-5; D perhaps matches TRBD1 (5 bases). Germline loops: CDR1 MDHEN, CDR2 SYDVKM. Between the trimmed V and J ends, which lost 6 bases and 3 bases, there was a span of 21 bases. The CDR3 sequence is 17 residues long. The CDR3 DNA follows: TGTGCCAGCAGACGGGGCCGCTCCCGAGGGGACAATCAGCCCCAGCATTTT. This sequence encodes CASRRGRSRGDNQPQHF.

The chain employs TRBV4-1 and TRBJ2-7, with 7 bases lining up with TRBD2. The V and J ends lost 2 bases and 3 bases, in that order; junction bases with no gene match: 4. Per the germline V gene, CDR1 is MGHRA and CDR2 is YSYEKL. CDR3 size: 14 residues. This CDR3 is CASSQLAEFYEQYF. The CDR3, as DNA: TGCGCCAGCAGCCAACTAGCGGAGTTCTACGAGCAGTACTTC.

This clonotype was found a few times. At one end the junction does not follow the germline gene, possibly because of a read error. CDR3 sequence (DNA): TGTGCCATCAGCGAGTCGGGGCCTACCGGGGAGCTGTTTTTT. Encoded protein: CAISESGPTGELFF. The chain employs TRBV10-3 and TRBJ2-2; D is possibly TRBD1 or TRBD2 (5 bases each). The CDR3 is made up of 14 amino acids. The V gene's germline CDR1 is ENHRY and CDR2 SYGVKD.

Only a few counts were recorded for this clonotype. The rearrangement uses TRBV5-1 and TRBJ2-7; 10 nucleotides match TRBD1. V lost 3 bases to trimming and J lost 6 bases; unmatched junction nucleotides: 6. Germline V gives CDR1 SGHRS, CDR2 YFSETQ. The CDR3 runs 14 residues. CDR3 nucleotides: TGCGCCAGCAGCTCGGGACAGGGGCCCTCCGAGCAGTACTTC. Translation gives CASSSGQGPSEQYF. The whole variable domain, filled in from reference TRBV5-1 and TRBJ2-7, reads KAGVTQTPRYLIKTRGQQVTLSCSPISGHRSVSWYQQTPGQGLQFLFEYFSETQRNKGNFPGRFSGRQFSNSRSEMNVSTLELGDSALYLCASSSGQGPSEQYFGPGTRLTVT.

The chain uses TRBV7-9 and TRBJ1-5; no firm D call. CDR3 length: 17 amino acids. Germline loops: CDR1 SEHNR, CDR2 FQNEAQ (reference sequence). Trimming removed 2 bases from V and 5 bases from J, with 19 bases in between. The CDR3 loop reads CASSLYSGLGIDQPQHF. In DNA, the CDR3 is TGTGCCAGCAGCTTATACTCTGGGCTGGGCATCGATCAGCCCCAGCATTTT.

The chain uses TRBV9 and TRBJ2-6; D may be TRBD1 (6 bases). V was pared by 0 bases and J by 4 bases, with 14 bases between. Per germline, CDR1 SGDLS and CDR2 YYNGEE. The CDR3 is 17 residues long. CDR3 coding DNA: TGTGCCAGCAGCGTAGAGGCAACAGGGATAGGGGCCAACGTCCTGACTTTC. Translated: CASSVEATGIGANVLTF.

This clonotype occurred many times. The chain links TRBV7-8 to TRBJ1-2, with D maybe TRBD1 (6 bases). This CDR3 spans 16 amino acids. CDR1 and CDR2 from the germline V gene are SGHVS and FQNEAQ. V was shortened by 5 bases and J by 1 base, with 17 bases between the two germline ends. This chain's CDR3 is CASSPAGHPNNYGYTF. CDR3 nucleotide sequence: TGTGCCAGCAGCCCGGCGGGACACCCAAATAACTATGGCTACACCTTC.

This clonotype was recorded at least ten times. V gene TRBV29-1 combines with J gene TRBJ1-4; perhaps TRBD1 as D (6 bases). This CDR3 spans 14 amino acids. In germline, CDR1 is SQVTM, CDR2 ANQGSEA. V lost 4 bases and J lost 3, with 12 bases in between. This CDR3 reads CSVGRGSANEKLFF. The CDR3 DNA reads as TGCAGCGTTGGCAGGGGAAGTGCTAATGAAAAACTGTTTTTT.

In its sample, this clonotype was seen once. The DNA for the CDR3 is TGTGCCACAGAGGCGACTAGGAACAATGAGCAGTTCTTC. Protein sequence: CATEATRNNEQFF. The rearrangement links TRBV24-1 to TRBJ2-1; TRBD2 is a possible D gene (6 bases). Deletions cut 10 bases from V and 5 bases from J, with 14 bases between. This CDR3 is built from 13 residues. Germline assignment: CDR1 KGHDR and CDR2 SFDVKD.

Worth noting for this clonotype: The germline gene is not matched at one end of the junction; a read error may be the cause. The CDR3 sequence is CASSLEGHRAYGYAF. The CDR3 DNA is TGTGCCAGCAGCTTAGAAGGGCACAGGGCTTATGGCTACGCCTTC. The chain joins TRBV7-4 to TRBJ1-2, with D tentatively TRBD1 (6 bases). CDR1 SGHVT and CDR2 SQSDAQ come from the germline V gene. The CDR3 has 15 amino acids.

Only a few counts were recorded for this clonotype. The chain links TRBV6-1 to TRBJ2-6; D not resolved. CDR1 MNHNS and CDR2 SASEGT come from the germline V gene. There are 16 residues in the CDR3. Trimming took 3 bases from V and 0 from J, leaving 9 bases between them. The chain's CDR3 is CASSEPGGSGANVLTF. The CDR3 region has the DNA TGTGCCAGCAGTGAGCCGGGTGGCTCTGGGGCCAACGTCCTGACTTTC.

In its sample, this clonotype was seen many times. The rearrangement joins TRBV28 to TRBJ2-5; D could derive from TRBD1 or TRBD2 (6 bases each). V lost 3 bases to trimming and J lost 2 bases, with 13 bases between them. This CDR3 has 15 amino acids. Germline V lookup: CDR1 MDHEN, CDR2 SYDVKM. The CDR3 sequence: CASSLGGGVQETQYF. DNA of the CDR3: TGTGCCAGCAGTTTGGGGGGCGGGGTTCAAGAGACCCAGTACTTC.

This clonotype has at least ten counts. V and J are TRBV11-2 and TRBJ2-2, with 7 bases that match TRBD2. The V gene end was trimmed by 5 bases and the J gene end by 0 bases; junction bases not matched to a gene: 3. Germline CDR1 reads SGHAT; CDR2 reads FQNNGV. This CDR3 is 15 amino acids long. The CDR3 is CASSAGLSNTGELFF. CDR3 nucleotides: TGTGCCAGCAGCGCGGGACTATCGAACACCGGGGAGCTGTTTTTT.